The 19 T cell receptor beta chains listed next were all sequenced from one sample in a study of T-cell reconstitution after alpha-beta-depleted transplantation in children. Library preparation (for TCRbeta) was performed with unique molecular identifiers. TCRdb called the PCR reads again in MiXCR, with one record for every CDR3 protein. The table lists around 450,000 distinct CDR3 sequences, about 10% of them singletons. The specimen was PBMCs, collected before TCRalphabeta/CD19-depleted stem cell transplant. These TCRs come from a child aged 2-15 years with inherited bone marrow failure, due to receive a stem cell transplant.

The table lists this clonotype with many counts. The chain recombines TRBV7-2 with TRBJ2-1, with 7 nucleotides matching TRBD2. J lost 4 bases, V lost 3 bases, and 6 bases had no gene match. CDR3 length equals 15 residues. Germline loops: CDR1 SGHTA, CDR2 FQGNSA. The CDR3, as DNA: TGTGCCAGCAGCTTTTTTCGGGAGGTTTACAATGAGCAGTTCTTC. This sequence encodes CASSFFREVYNEQFF.

This clonotype came up a few times. The chain has TRBV19 and TRBJ1-2; 7 bases agree with TRBD1. This CDR3 contains 13 residues. The ends lost 7 bases at V and 1 base at J; junction bases unmatched: 3. CDR1 and CDR2 from the germline V gene are LNHDA and SQIVND (reference sequence). CDR3 sequence: CASNRDSNYGYTF. In DNA, the CDR3 is TGTGCCAGTAACCGGGACAGTAACTATGGCTACACCTTC.

This clonotype was recorded at least ten times. The V gene is TRBV12-3 or TRBV12-4, the J gene TRBJ1-3; no reliable D call. The CDR3 contains 15 residues. V was clipped by 3 bases and J by 0 bases, with 9 bases between them. For the CDR3, the DNA is TGTGCCAGCAGTTTGTCCGCAGACTCTGGAAACACCATATATTTT. Translated, it gives CASSLSADSGNTIYF.

V usage is TRBV20-1 and J usage is TRBJ2-1; 13 nucleotides agree with TRBD2. The CDR3 runs 15 residues. Germline CDR1 DFQATT, CDR2 SNEGSKA (reference sequence). V lost 3 bases and J lost 8; bases outside the gene matches: 7. For the CDR3, the DNA is TGCAGTGCTAGGGGGACTAGCGGGGTTTGGGATGAGCAGTTCTTC. This encodes CSARGTSGVWDEQFF.

V usage is TRBV7-2 and J usage is TRBJ2-4, with TRBD2 identical over 7 bases. The CDR3 is 15 residues long. Germline V CDR1 and CDR2: SGHTA, FQGNSA. The junction had 5 bases not matched to a gene; V was cut back by 5 bases and J by 1 base. The CDR3 reads CASSPGGSAKNIQYF. DNA for the CDR3: TGTGCCAGCAGCCCGGGCGGGAGCGCCAAAAACATTCAGTACTTC.

J is TRBJ2-2 and V is TRBV28, with D unresolved. Trimming stripped 2 bases from V and 6 bases from J, with 10 bases between. CDR1 is MDHEN and CDR2 is SYDVKM in the germline V gene. This CDR3 comprises 14 residues. Here the CDR3 DNA reads TGTGCCAGCAGTTTACCTTTCCACGCCGGGGAGCTGTTTTTT. Encoded protein: CASSLPFHAGELFF. The full variable domain, in which reference TRBV28 and TRBJ2-2 provide the parts outside the CDR3, is DVKVTQSSRYLVKRTGEKVFLECVQDMDHENMFWYRQDPGLGLRLIYFSYDVKMKEKGDIPEGYSVSREKKERFSLILESASTNQTSMYLCASSLPFHAGELFFGEGSRLTVL.

Ten or more counts support this clonotype. The chain joins TRBV28 to TRBJ2-7; TRBD1 aligns across 7 bases. Germline trimming cut 3 bases from V and 5 bases from J; bases unmatched to any gene: 7. Germline V lookup: CDR1 MDHEN, CDR2 SYDVKM. The CDR3 loop spans 14 amino acids. The CDR3 protein is CASSLPPTGNEQYF. The CDR3 bases are TGTGCCAGCAGTTTGCCCCCGACAGGGAACGAGCAGTACTTC.

The table lists this clonotype with many counts. The V gene is TRBV5-1, the J gene TRBJ2-7; 8 bases fit TRBD1. The CDR3 totals 15 residues. Per the germline V gene, CDR1 is SGHRS and CDR2 is YFSETQ. Trimming at V came to 0 bases and at J to 7 bases, leaving 9 bases not matched to a gene. CDR3 amino acids: CASSLVSGGPAEQYF. The CDR3 DNA sequence: TGCGCCAGCAGCTTGGTTTCAGGGGGCCCCGCGGAGCAGTACTTC.

This clonotype was seen repeatedly, ten times or more. The chain couples TRBV5-6 to TRBJ2-1; 9 bases are shared with TRBD1. V lost 4 bases to trimming and J lost 6 bases; unmatched junction nucleotides: 5. This CDR3 is built from 14 residues. The V gene's germline CDR1 is SGHDT and CDR2 YYEEEE. CDR3: CASSPTGGVNEQFF. The DNA for the CDR3 is TGTGCCAGCAGCCCGACAGGGGGGGTCAATGAGCAGTTCTTC. Full variable domain (outside the CDR3, taken from reference TRBV5-6 and TRBJ2-1): DAGVTQSPTHLIKTRGQQVTLRCSPKSGHDTVSWYQQALGQGPQFIFQYYEEEERQRGNFPDRFSGHQFPNYSSELNVNALLLGDSALYLCASSPTGGVNEQFFGPGTRLTVL.

Ten or more counts support this clonotype. This chain joins TRBV7-2 and TRBJ2-3; D may match TRBD1 or TRBD2 (5 bases each). CDR1 is SGHTA and CDR2 is FQGNSA in the germline V gene. The CDR3 is made up of 15 amino acids. V lost 2 bases and J 4 bases, leaving 13 bases between the germline ends. CDR3 sequence (DNA): TGTGCCAGCAGCTTATTGGCAGGGAGCCCAGATACGCAGTATTTT. Its protein product is CASSLLAGSPDTQYF. The whole variable domain, remainder taken from reference TRBV7-2 and TRBJ2-3, is GAGVSQSPSNKVTEKGKDVELRCDPISGHTALYWYRQSLGQGLEFLIYFQGNSAPDKSGLPSDRFSAERTGGSVSTLTIQRTQQEDSAVYLCASSLLAGSPDTQYFGPGTRLTVL.

This clonotype was seen ten or more times. The rearrangement links TRBV6-5 to TRBJ2-3; possible D gene TRBD1, 5 bases. The CDR3 loop spans 16 amino acids. Germline V gene data show CDR1 as MNHEY and CDR2 as SVGAGI. V was pared by 2 bases and J by 2 bases, with 14 bases between. The CDR3 nucleotides read TGTGCCAGCAGTTACCCGGATGGGGCGGTCACAGATACGCAGTATTTT. This translates into CASSYPDGAVTDTQYF.

The chain combines TRBV15 with TRBJ2-7; D is unclear. Trimming took 0 bases from V and 5 from J, leaving 14 bases between them. The germline CDR1 and CDR2 sequences are LNHNV and YYDKDF (reference sequence). The CDR3 covers 15 residues. CDR3 nucleotide sequence: TGTGCCACCAGCAGAGAAAAGCACCCAGGCGACGAGCAGTACTTC. Its protein product is CATSREKHPGDEQYF.

This clonotype was counted ten times or more. The V call is TRBV20-1, the J call TRBJ1-5; D gene ambiguous. Looked up from germline, CDR1 is DFQATT and CDR2 is SNEGSKA (reference sequence). The germline V and J ends were trimmed by 3 bases and 11 bases, with 11 bases remaining between them. This CDR3 contains 11 residues. CDR3 protein: CSARTYQAQHF. In DNA form, the CDR3 reads TGCAGTGCTAGGACCTATCAAGCCCAGCATTTT.

Here the CDR3 DNA reads TGCGCCAGCAGCCATACCGGGACAGAGAACACCGGGGAGCTGTTTTTT. This gives the protein CASSHTGTENTGELFF. The chain is built from TRBV4-3 and TRBJ2-2; 7 bases align to TRBD1. V was clipped by 3 bases and J by 1 base; unmatched bases: 5. The length of the CDR3 is 16 residues. The V gene's germline CDR1 is LGHNA and CDR2 YSLEER.

This clonotype was observed at least ten times. This chain uses TRBV4-3 with TRBJ2-1, with 14 positions matching TRBD2. Germline CDR1 reads LGHNA; CDR2 reads YSLEER. Trimming removed 5 bases from V and 2 bases from J; junction bases left unmatched: 8. This CDR3 has 18 residues. Here the CDR3 reads CASSAGLAGADTYNEQFF. CDR3 coding DNA: TGCGCCAGCAGCGCGGGACTAGCGGGAGCGGACACCTACAATGAGCAGTTCTTC.

This clonotype was detected ten times or more. This chain uses TRBV20-1 with TRBJ2-5; the match to TRBD2 covers 8 bases. Per germline, CDR1 DFQATT and CDR2 SNEGSKA (reference sequence). The CDR3 contains 12 residues. CDR3: CRFDGRGETQYF. CDR3 DNA sequence: TGCAGGTTTGACGGGAGGGGCGAGACCCAGTACTTC.

In its sample, this clonotype was seen many times. The chain links TRBV6-6 to TRBJ2-1; D might be TRBD2 (6 bases). V was clipped by 7 bases and J by 7 bases, with 11 bases between them. The CDR3 sequence is 12 residues long. Per germline, CDR1 MNHNY and CDR2 SVGAGI (reference sequence). The CDR3 reads CASTPSVNEQFF. CDR3 sequence (DNA): TGTGCCAGCACGCCTAGCGTAAATGAGCAGTTCTTC.

Many counts were recorded for this clonotype. CDR3 DNA sequence: TGCAGCGCCCACCAAGGGAGCGGGGAGCTGTTTTTT. Protein: CSAHQGSGELFF. The chain uses TRBV29-1 and TRBJ2-2, with D maybe TRBD2 (5 bases). This CDR3 is 12 amino acids long. Trimming shortened V by 7 bases and J by 7 bases, and 13 bases separated the two germline ends. Germline V gene sequence: CDR1 SQVTM, CDR2 ANQGSEA.

J is TRBJ2-1 and V is TRBV18, with TRBD2 matching over 8 bases. This CDR3 comprises 16 residues. V lost 3 bases to trimming and J lost 4 bases; unmatched junction nucleotides: 8. CDR1 and CDR2 from the germline V gene are KGHSH and LQKENI. CDR3 protein: CASSPAGLGFYNEQFF. As DNA, the CDR3 is TGTGCCAGCTCACCCGCGGGACTAGGATTTTACAATGAGCAGTTCTTC.